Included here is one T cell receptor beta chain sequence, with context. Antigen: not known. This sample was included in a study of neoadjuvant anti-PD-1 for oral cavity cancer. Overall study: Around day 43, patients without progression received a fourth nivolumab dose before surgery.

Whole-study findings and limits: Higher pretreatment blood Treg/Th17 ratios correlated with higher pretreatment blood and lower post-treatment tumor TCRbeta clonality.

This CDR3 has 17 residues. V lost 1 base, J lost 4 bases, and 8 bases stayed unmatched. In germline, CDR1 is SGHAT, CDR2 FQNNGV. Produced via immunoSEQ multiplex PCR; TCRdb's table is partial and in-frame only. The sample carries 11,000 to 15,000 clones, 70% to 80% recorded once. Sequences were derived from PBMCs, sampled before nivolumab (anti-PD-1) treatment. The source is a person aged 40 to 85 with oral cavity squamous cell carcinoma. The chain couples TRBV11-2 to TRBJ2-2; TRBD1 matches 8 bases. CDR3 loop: CASSLGSRGRFTGELFF. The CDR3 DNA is TGTGCCAGCAGCTTAGGTTCCAGGGGGCGTTTCACCGGGGAGCTGTTTTTT.